Following are 10 T cell receptor beta chains from one sample sequenced in a study of identical twins. TCRdb processed the 5' RACE reads anew with MiXCR; each CDR3 protein has one entry. The sample includes 700,000 or so distinct CDR3 sequences, less than 25% of them seen just once. These data are also associated with another study on T cells expressing NK-cell markers.

Sequenced: PBMCs. Receptors originate from a woman between 18 and 29 years old in good health.

This clonotype was seen repeatedly, ten times or more. The gene calls are TRBV5-1 and TRBJ1-2; possible D gene TRBD1, 5 bases. V was shortened by 3 bases and J by 6 bases, with 18 bases between the two germline ends. This CDR3 region has 15 residues. From germline, CDR1 is SGHRS and CDR2 YFSETQ. CDR3 DNA sequence: TGCGCCAGCAGCTCCGGGACGACGGCGTACGATGGCTACACCTTC. This sequence encodes CASSSGTTAYDGYTF.

The table lists this clonotype with many counts. V is TRBV7-3 and J is TRBJ1-3; D remains ambiguous. CDR3 length equals 13 residues. V lost 2 bases and J lost 2, with 4 bases in between. The V gene's germline CDR1 is SGHTA and CDR2 FQGTGA. CDR3: CASSLYPGNTIYF. The CDR3 DNA sequence: TGTGCCAGCAGCTTATACCCTGGAAACACCATATATTTT.

This clonotype was seen ten or more times. This rearrangement joins TRBV7-2 to TRBJ1-2; 7 bases match TRBD1. V was clipped by 5 bases and J by 4 bases; unmatched bases: 4. Per germline, CDR1 SGHTA and CDR2 FQGNSA. The CDR3 loop spans 13 amino acids. For the CDR3, the DNA is TGTGCCAGCAGCCCTGGACAGGTCTATGGCTACACCTTC. This translates into CASSPGQVYGYTF.

This chain links TRBV27 with TRBJ2-7, with D maybe TRBD1 (5 bases). Germline CDR1 MNHEY, CDR2 SMNVEV (reference sequence). The CDR3 consists of 15 residues. V was clipped by 5 bases and J by 4 bases, with 18 bases between them. The CDR3 DNA follows: TGTGCCAGCAGTCCTATCGGGCAGGGCAAGTACGAGCAGTACTTC. It is translated as CASSPIGQGKYEQYF.

The CDR3 loop is CASSPQRESLGTDTQYF. CDR3 DNA sequence: TGCGCCAGCAGCCCGCAGCGGGAGTCCCTTGGCACAGATACGCAGTATTTT. The chain links TRBV4-3 to TRBJ2-3; 8 bases fit TRBD2. V shed 4 bases and J 1 base; nucleotides not matched to a gene: 10. The CDR3 length is 17 residues. Germline loops: CDR1 LGHNA, CDR2 YSLEER.

The gene calls are TRBV11-3 and TRBJ2-1, with 10 nucleotides matching TRBD2. The germline V gene encodes CDR1 SGHNT and CDR2 YENEEA. This CDR3 contains 15 residues. V dropped 0 bases and J dropped 7; count of bases not matched to a gene: 3. The CDR3 is CASSLEAGGRNEQFF. In DNA form, the CDR3 reads TGTGCCAGCAGCTTAGAAGCGGGAGGGCGAAATGAGCAGTTCTTC. The full variable domain, its missing parts supplied by reference TRBV11-3 and TRBJ2-1, is EAGVVQSPRYKIIEKKQPVAFWCNPISGHNTLYWYLQNLGQGPELLIRYENEEAVDDSQLPKDRFSAERLKGVDSTLKIQPAELGDSAVYLCASSLEAGGRNEQFFGPGTRLTVL.

The chain employs TRBV5-1 and TRBJ2-1; D might be TRBD2 (6 bases). The CDR3 spans 14 residues. Germline lookup yields CDR1 SGHRS and CDR2 YFSETQ. V was shortened by 4 bases and J by 5 bases, with 13 bases between the two germline ends. The chain's CDR3 is CASSTRTTDNEQFF. CDR3 coding DNA: TGCGCCAGCAGCACACGGACTACCGACAATGAGCAGTTCTTC. Filled out from reference TRBV5-1 and TRBJ2-1, the complete variable domain reads KAGVTQTPRYLIKTRGQQVTLSCSPISGHRSVSWYQQTPGQGLQFLFEYFSETQRNKGNFPGRFSGRQFSNSRSEMNVSTLELGDSALYLCASSTRTTDNEQFFGPGTRLTVL.

This clonotype was seen more than once but under ten times. The J gene is TRBJ2-7, the V gene TRBV20-1, with no clear D. Trimming shortened V by 5 bases and J by 3 bases, and 8 bases separated the two germline ends. In germline, CDR1 is DFQATT, CDR2 SNEGSKA (reference sequence). The CDR3 extends over 11 amino acids. CDR3 loop: CSAGIFYEQYF. CDR3 coding DNA: TGCAGTGCTGGGATCTTCTACGAGCAGTACTTC.

This clonotype has a count of ten or more. CDR3 amino acids: CSVIQGAYEQYF. The CDR3, as DNA: TGCAGCGTTATACAGGGGGCTTACGAGCAGTACTTC. The chain recombines TRBV29-1 with TRBJ2-7; 9 positions agree with TRBD1. Germline V gives CDR1 SQVTM, CDR2 ANQGSEA. CDR3 length equals 12 residues. The V and J ends lost 5 bases and 4 bases, in that order; junction bases with no gene match: 3.

The CDR3 reads CASSLARGLAAYEQYF. In nucleotides, the CDR3 is TGTGCCAGCAGCTTAGCGAGAGGGTTAGCAGCCTACGAGCAGTACTTC. V and J are TRBV7-2 and TRBJ2-7; TRBD2 might be the D (5 bases). This CDR3 comprises 16 residues. Germline assignment: CDR1 SGHTA and CDR2 FQGNSA. The V end was cut by 0 bases, the J end by 2 bases, with 14 bases between.